The next 16 T cell receptor beta chains were all read from a single sample in a study of cytomegalovirus exposure and HLA in healthy donors. The PCR had 60 Vbeta and 13 Jbeta primers. TCRdb keeps only in-frame clones here, not all; method: immunoSEQ multiplex PCR. The sample lists 120,000 to 150,000 clones, approximately 78% occurring once. Source material: PBMCs. Receptors were obtained from a woman aged 40 to 55 in good health and CMV-seropositive.

The V call is TRBV19, the J call TRBJ2-2; D may be TRBD2 (6 bases). V dropped 10 bases and J dropped 2 bases, with 14 bases sitting between them. The length of the CDR3 is 14 residues. Looked up from germline, CDR1 is LNHDA and CDR2 is SQIVND (reference sequence). The CDR3 sequence: CATDPGLNTGELFF. The CDR3 DNA follows: TGTGCCACTGACCCGGGACTCAACACCGGGGAGCTGTTTTTT.

The V gene is TRBV28, the J gene TRBJ1-2; D is undetermined. CDR3 length equals 13 residues. V shed 7 bases and J shed 1 base, with 10 bases lying between them. Germline V lookup: CDR1 MDHEN, CDR2 SYDVKM. The CDR3 DNA reads TGTGCCAGCACCAAAAGAGTTAACTATGGCTACACCTTC. It translates to CASTKRVNYGYTF.

CDR3 DNA: TGTGCCAGCAGTGATGAACAGGGAGCCTACGAGCAGTACTTC. It is translated as CASSDEQGAYEQYF. The rearrangement joins TRBV2 to TRBJ2-7; D perhaps matches TRBD1 (6 bases). CDR3 length: 14 amino acids. Germline lookup yields CDR1 SNHLY and CDR2 FYNNEI. V dropped 3 bases and J dropped 2 bases, with 11 bases sitting between them.

Points on this clone: In the same sample, other DNA sequences code for this CDR3. CDR3: CASSLEGEAFYEQYF. CDR3 DNA: TGTGCCAGCAGCTTAGAAGGAGAAGCGTTTTACGAGCAGTACTTC. V gene TRBV11-2 combines with J gene TRBJ2-7; D gene ambiguous. Trimming removed 0 bases from V and 4 bases from J, with 13 bases in between. Germline V CDR1 and CDR2: SGHAT, FQNNGV. The CDR3 has 15 amino acids.

CDR3 nucleotide sequence: TGTGCCAGCAGTTACGGGGGCCCCTACGAGCAGTACTTC. Protein product: CASSYGGPYEQYF. The J gene is TRBJ2-5, the V gene TRBV6-5; a weak D match, TRBD1 (6 bases). The closer fit of TRBJ2-7 to the DNA end suggests the J call may be wrong. The germline CDR1 and CDR2 sequences are MNHEY and SVGAGI. The CDR3 covers 13 residues.

This chain connects TRBV28 to TRBJ2-1; the match to TRBD1 covers 10 bases. This CDR3 comprises 15 residues. The ends lost 4 bases at V and 7 bases at J; junction bases unmatched: 7. CDR1 and CDR2 from the germline V gene are MDHEN and SYDVKM. CDR3 amino acids: CASSSGTGDLNEQFF. CDR3 nucleotides: TGTGCCAGCAGTTCCGGGACAGGGGATTTGAATGAGCAGTTCTTC. The whole variable domain, remainder taken from reference TRBV28 and TRBJ2-1, is DVKVTQSSRYLVKRTGEKVFLECVQDMDHENMFWYRQDPGLGLRLIYFSYDVKMKEKGDIPEGYSVSREKKERFSLILESASTNQTSMYLCASSSGTGDLNEQFFGPGTRLTVL.

The gene calls are TRBV28 and TRBJ2-5; no firm D call. The J call may be in error: the DNA end matches TRBJ2-7 better. CDR3 length: 17 residues. From germline, CDR1 is MDHEN and CDR2 SYDVKM. CDR3 DNA sequence: TGTGCCAGCAGTTTTGCCATAAAAATAGAGGAAACCTACGAGCAGTACTTC. Translation gives CASSFAIKIEETYEQYF.

The CDR3 DNA reads as TGCGCCAGCAGCTTGGGAGGTCGGGCGGGAAATGAAAAACTGTTTTTT. This gives the protein CASSLGGRAGNEKLFF. This chain uses TRBV5-1 with TRBJ1-4, with D unresolved. Trimming took off 0 bases at V and 5 bases at J, with 14 bases between the two ends. Germline values: CDR1 SGHRS, CDR2 YFSETQ. This CDR3 region has 16 residues.

The J gene is TRBJ2-5, the V gene TRBV5-1, with 12 bases lining up with TRBD1. The CDR3 length is 16 residues. Germline V gene sequence: CDR1 SGHRS, CDR2 YFSETQ. Germline trimming cut 4 bases from V and 5 bases from J; bases unmatched to any gene: 9. Here the CDR3 DNA reads TGCGCCAGCAGCCCCACCGGGACAGGGGGCCGGGAGACCCAGTACTTC. Its translation: CASSPTGTGGRETQYF.

The genes are TRBV27 and TRBJ1-1, with 7 bases matching TRBD1. CDR1 is MNHEY and CDR2 is SMNVEV in the germline V gene (reference sequence). This CDR3 has 14 amino acids. V gave up 5 bases and J gave up 4 bases; unmatched junction bases: 7. The CDR3 is CASSRDRVVTEAFF. In DNA, the CDR3 is TGTGCCAGCAGTCGCGACAGGGTAGTCACTGAAGCTTTCTTT.

This chain links TRBV6-1 with TRBJ2-5; a weak D match, TRBD2 (5 bases). Germline V gene sequence: CDR1 MNHNS, CDR2 SASEGT. Trimming stripped 10 bases from V and 5 bases from J, with 14 bases between. The CDR3 covers 12 residues. CDR3 in DNA: TGTGCCACCCCGGGGAATGAGGAGACCCAGTACTTC. Translating gives CATPGNEETQYF.

V and J are TRBV9 and TRBJ2-1; 13 nucleotides agree with TRBD2. The CDR3 has 17 amino acids. Germline loops: CDR1 SGDLS, CDR2 YYNGEE. After removal of 4 bases from V and 7 bases from J, the junction contained 11 bases not matched to a gene. This CDR3 reads CASSRTSGGAGVNEQFF. The CDR3 nucleotides read TGTGCCAGCAGCAGGACTAGCGGGGGCGCCGGCGTGAATGAGCAGTTCTTC. The full variable domain, completed using reference TRBV9 and TRBJ2-1, is DSGVTQTPKHLITATGQRVTLRCSPRSGDLSVYWYQQSLDQGLQFLIQYYNGEERAKGNILERFSAQQFPDLHSELNLSSLELGDSALYFCASSRTSGGAGVNEQFFGPGTRLTVL.

The chain recombines TRBV7-2 with TRBJ1-3; 8 bases are shared with TRBD1. V lost 5 bases, J lost 2 bases, and 8 bases stayed unmatched. The length of the CDR3 is 16 residues. CDR1 and CDR2 (germline): SGHTA, FQGNSA. This CDR3 reads CASSVNRGMTGNTIYF. The CDR3 coding sequence is TGTGCCAGCAGCGTTAACAGGGGGATGACTGGAAACACCATATATTTT.

The chain has TRBV14 and TRBJ2-3; TRBD2 matches 10 bases. Germline values: CDR1 SGHDN, CDR2 FVKESK. The CDR3 runs to 15 residues. Losses at the gene ends were 7 bases for V and 5 bases for J; bases not matched to a gene: 9. In nucleotides, the CDR3 is TGTGCCAGCAACGGGGGGACTAGCGTTGGAGATACGCAGTATTTT. Its protein is CASNGGTSVGDTQYF.

This clone is a singleton in its sample. The CDR3: CAKIDRGFFSYEQYF. The CDR3 DNA follows: TGTGCCAAAATAGACAGGGGGTTTTTCTCCTACGAGCAGTACTTC. The chain couples TRBV19 to TRBJ2-7; 9 nucleotides agree with TRBD1. After removal of 10 bases from V and 0 bases from J, the junction contained 10 bases not matched to a gene. CDR3 length: 15 residues. Germline V gene sequence: CDR1 LNHDA, CDR2 SQIVND (reference sequence).

This chain joins TRBV15 and TRBJ1-4; 7 bases agree with TRBD1. After removal of 5 bases from V and 5 bases from J, the junction contained 8 bases not matched to a gene. The CDR3 is 15 residues long. Germline V gene lookup returns CDR1 LNHNV and CDR2 YYDKDF (reference sequence). CDR3 sequence reads: CATSQTGQLNEKLFF. CDR3 DNA sequence: TGTGCCACCAGCCAAACGGGACAGCTAAATGAAAAACTGTTTTTT.